A single sample is the source of the 17 T cell receptor beta chains below, sequenced in a study of Ad26.COV2.S vaccination and SARS-CoV-2 variants. Treatment reported: around 19 received Ad26.COV2.S at low or high dose, single or two shots; 5 received placebo; per-sample allocation not given. Specimens were obtained on day 63 following the first vaccine or placebo injection. The assay was immunoSEQ multiplex PCR, and TCRdb's table has in-frame clones only and misses some. Here the sample spans 200,000 to 250,000 clones, 88% being singletons. Sequenced material: peripheral blood, taken in a trial of Ad26.COV2.S vaccine versus placebo. These TCRs come from a person between 18 and 65 years old who received the Ad26.COV2.S COVID-19 vaccine or a placebo.

The V call is TRBV2, the J call TRBJ1-4; D unclear. In germline, CDR1 is SNHLY, CDR2 FYNNEI. CDR3 length equals 14 residues. Trimming pared 3 bases from V and 0 bases from J, leaving 5 bases between. DNA of the CDR3: TGTGCCAGCAGTGAGTGGGCAACTAATGAAAAACTGTTTTTT. Amino acid sequence: CASSEWATNEKLFF.

The chain uses TRBV20-1 and TRBJ2-3; TRBD2 matches 15 bases. The CDR3 sequence is 19 residues long. Germline V gene sequence: CDR1 DFQATT, CDR2 SNEGSKA (reference sequence). V was clipped by 3 bases and J by 0 bases; unmatched bases: 10. The CDR3 loop is CSASNTGGLAGGSTDTQYF. In nucleotides, the CDR3 is TGCAGTGCTAGTAATACAGGCGGACTAGCGGGAGGGAGCACAGATACGCAGTATTTT.

This chain joins TRBV9 and TRBJ2-1; D may be TRBD2 (6 bases). Germline CDR1 reads SGDLS; CDR2 reads YYNGEE. This CDR3 has 14 amino acids. V was shortened by 2 bases and J by 4 bases, with 10 bases between the two germline ends. CDR3 region: CASSVSGDYNEQFF. The CDR3 DNA follows: TGTGCCAGCAGCGTTAGCGGAGATTACAATGAGCAGTTCTTC.

This clone was seen once. V usage is TRBV28 and J usage is TRBJ2-1; the match to TRBD2 covers 9 bases. CDR1 is MDHEN and CDR2 is SYDVKM in the germline V gene. The CDR3 spans 15 residues. After removal of 3 bases from V and 9 bases from J, the junction contained 9 bases not matched to a gene. This chain's CDR3 is CASSFHAGGVFEQFF. DNA of the CDR3: TGTGCCAGCAGTTTTCATGCGGGAGGGGTCTTTGAGCAGTTCTTC.

V usage is TRBV7-2 and J usage is TRBJ2-7, with D possibly being TRBD1 or TRBD2 (6 bases each). Trimming took off 0 bases at V and 11 bases at J, with 17 bases between the two ends. The CDR3 contains 14 residues. Looked up from germline, CDR1 is SGHTA and CDR2 is FQGNSA. CDR3 bases: TGTGCCAGCAGCTTAGCAGGGGGAGGAAGGGACAAGTACTTC. This sequence encodes CASSLAGGGRDKYF.

This chain connects TRBV18 to TRBJ2-1; TRBD1 aligns across 7 bases. The V and J ends lost 3 bases and 7 bases, in that order; junction bases with no gene match: 24. Germline assignment: CDR1 KGHSH and CDR2 LQKENI. The CDR3 has 20 amino acids. In DNA form, the CDR3 reads TGTGCCAGCTCACCTCCGACAAGGGGGACAGAGCTAATCCCGGGTAATGAGCAGTTCTTC. It is translated as CASSPPTRGTELIPGNEQFF.

This rearrangement joins TRBV6-5 to TRBJ2-3; a possible D gene is TRBD2 (5 bases). The CDR3 contains 13 residues. The ends were cut back, 4 bases at V and 5 bases at J, with 10 bases in the middle. Per germline, CDR1 MNHEY and CDR2 SVGAGI. The CDR3 loop reads CASSWGAGDTQYF. In DNA, the CDR3 is TGTGCCAGCAGTTGGGGAGCTGGAGATACGCAGTATTTT.

The chain joins TRBV28 to TRBJ1-2; no reliable D call. There are 13 residues in the CDR3. Germline CDR1 and CDR2: MDHEN and SYDVKM. With 1 base removed from V and 8 bases from J, the gap between germline ends came to 11 bases. Here the CDR3 DNA reads TGTGCCAGCAGTTTATATGGCTATCCGGGCTACACCTTC. Its translation: CASSLYGYPGYTF.

The table lists this clone with a count of one. This chain joins TRBV5-6 and TRBJ2-7; 9 bases agree with TRBD1. The length of the CDR3 is 14 residues. Trimming took 4 bases from V and 5 from J; bases not matched to a gene: 7. Germline CDR1 is SGHDT and CDR2 is YYEEEE. For the CDR3, the DNA is TGTGCCAGCAGCCTCCGGGACAGGGTTAACGAGCAGTACTTC. Protein product: CASSLRDRVNEQYF.

This chain joins TRBV7-2 and TRBJ1-6; 9 bases map to TRBD1. Germline-derived CDR1 and CDR2 are SGHTA and FQGNSA. Trimming cost V 6 bases and J 10 bases; bases outside gene matches: 16. This CDR3 spans 17 amino acids. The CDR3: CASRRSGQGIQRSPLHF. In DNA, the CDR3 is TGTGCCAGCAGACGGTCGGGACAGGGAATTCAAAGATCACCCCTCCACTTT.

The J gene is TRBJ2-7, the V gene TRBV5-1; 9 nucleotides align to TRBD2. There are 16 residues in the CDR3. V lost 4 bases and J lost 4; bases outside the gene matches: 12. Germline V gene sequence: CDR1 SGHRS, CDR2 YFSETQ. The CDR3 loop reads CASSPESGRYLYEQYF. CDR3 nucleotides: TGCGCCAGCAGCCCTGAGAGCGGGAGGTATCTGTACGAGCAGTACTTC.

The gene calls are TRBV28 and TRBJ1-6, with D tentatively TRBD1 (5 bases). The V end was cut by 2 bases, the J end by 8 bases, with 13 bases between. This CDR3 has 15 residues. CDR1 is MDHEN and CDR2 is SYDVKM in the germline V gene. The CDR3 here is CASSLRHAGHSPLHF. The CDR3 nucleotides read TGTGCCAGCAGTTTAAGACACGCAGGGCATTCACCCCTCCACTTT.

The chain links TRBV7-9 to TRBJ2-7; 7 bases fit TRBD1. Unmatched junction bases numbered 2, after V lost 5 bases and J lost 4 bases. Germline-derived CDR1 and CDR2 are SEHNR and FQNEAQ (reference sequence). CDR3 length: 12 amino acids. The CDR3 nucleotides are TGTGCCAGCAGCAAGACAGGGTACGAGCAGTACTTC. This encodes CASSKTGYEQYF.

This chain links TRBV7-9 with TRBJ2-1; 12 nucleotides match TRBD2. The CDR3 has 14 residues. Germline CDR1 SEHNR, CDR2 FQNEAQ (reference sequence). Trimming at V came to 5 bases and at J to 8 bases, leaving 4 bases not matched to a gene. CDR3 nucleotide sequence: TGTGCCAGCAGCACTAGCGGGAGGTTCTATGAGCAGTTCTTC. This sequence encodes CASSTSGRFYEQFF.

The chain couples TRBV11-2 to TRBJ2-7; D is possibly TRBD1 or TRBD2 (5 bases each). Trimming shortened V by 0 bases and J by 6 bases, and 21 bases separated the two germline ends. CDR1 and CDR2 (germline): SGHAT, FQNNGV. This CDR3 is built from 17 residues. CDR3 DNA sequence: TGTGCCAGCAGCTTAGATCGGGAAAGGGCAGGGAATCGCGAGCAGTACTTC. Its translation is CASSLDRERAGNREQYF.

The J gene is TRBJ1-2, the V gene TRBV19; no definite D call. Germline CDR1 reads LNHDA; CDR2 reads SQIVND (reference sequence). The ends were cut back, 4 bases at V and 7 bases at J, with 13 bases in the middle. CDR3 length: 13 residues. The CDR3 here is CASSSPARGGYTF. For the CDR3, the DNA is TGTGCCAGTAGTAGCCCCGCGAGAGGTGGCTACACCTTC.

The CDR3 DNA reads as TGTGCCTGGAGTGAACTAATCCCGACTCCAACTAATGAAAAACTGTTTTTT. Its translation: CAWSELIPTPTNEKLFF. The chain carries TRBV30 and TRBJ1-4, with D hard to call. This CDR3 comprises 17 residues. Germline V gene lookup returns CDR1 GTSNPN and CDR2 SVGIG (reference sequence). V shed 1 base and J shed 0 bases, with 15 bases lying between them.